This TCR beta chain derives from a study of blood T cell repertoires in COVID-19 (TCRdb year 2020). In the study overall: The collaborator samples originated in the United States, Italy and Spain and spanned the acute and convalescent phases of COVID-19. Samples were obtained from the ongoing ImmuneRACE study (first 160 participants) and from 1,000 to 1,500 subjects provided by 6 global collaborators. Where available, HLA class I and class II types were taken from metadata supplied by the sample provider and were not determined by assay-based typing. A de-identified subject ID, COVID-19 status, age in years and sex were almost always included in the sample metadata. The dataset comprised deeply sampled blood TCRbeta repertoires from subjects exposed to, actively infected with, or recovered from COVID-19. The material from the prospective study consisted of cDNA or gDNA derived from T cells, B-cell-depleted T cells, or PBMCs. The repertoires were released in a freely available public database intended as a resource for research on the immune response to SARS-CoV-2.

In Seattle, one collaborating source enrolled patients while the infection was active and tracked those patients longitudinally over the course of disease. Collaborating institutions collected whole blood in K2EDTA tubes following their own protocols. Collaborator samples were shipped for TCRbeta analysis as frozen whole blood, isolated PBMCs, or DNA extracted from either sample type. CDR1 and CDR2 are read off the germline V gene (reference sequence) as SGHAT and FQDESV. Trimming at the junction amounts to 0 bases on V and 4 bases on J, and the germline ends lie 9 bases apart. The CDR3 has 14 amino acids, counting the end cysteine and phenylalanine. The CDR3 DNA has 42 bases and is translated from base 1. TCRbeta CDR3 regions were amplified from genomic DNA by means of the immunoSEQ Assay, a bias-controlled multiplex PCR. Processing in the source paper ran as follows. The number of nucleated cells in each sample was estimated from the amplification of reference gene primers within the assay. To quantify the absolute abundance of each unique TCRbeta CDR3 rearrangement, sequence reads were collapsed and filtered. Productive Simpson clonality was computed per sample as the square root of Simpson's diversity index over productive rearrangements. The table was pulled from immuneACCESS by TCRdb, which kept in-frame rearrangements only. Such tables lose some clones; where checked, under half of the loss comes from unresolved V genes, and the rest has no known cause. Clone size and V and J calls were adopted from that table, with D and trimming inferred from the DNA. In all, the sample holds roughly 460,000 clones, and roughly 89% of those were seen once. Roughly 0.76% of the sample rests with the top ten.

A word on this clone: Which antigen it targets is not known. Nothing much larger sits one base from this clone, and base qualities are not available.

The paper as a whole reports these results and caveats: Clinical and demographic metadata were provided uncurated, with the amount varying by source and participant.

What was sequenced was peripheral blood. The clonotype comes from a man younger than 30 with COVID-19, enrolled during active disease. The chain uses TRBV11-1 and TRBJ1-1, with TRBD1 perhaps the D gene, on 5 matching bases. The CDR3 protein is CASSLAGVLTEAFF. The sequenced DNA is TGTGCCAGCAGCTTAGCAGGGGTTCTCACTGAAGCTTTCTTT. With the portions outside the CDR3 filled from the reference TRBV11-1 and TRBJ1-1 genes, the complete variable region becomes EAEVAQSPRYKITEKSQAVAFWCDPISGHATLYWYRQILGQGPELLVQFQDESVVDDSQLPKDRFSAERLKGVDSTLKIQPAELGDSAMYLCASSLAGVLTEAFFGQGTRLTVV.